This entry lists 26 T cell receptor beta chains sequenced from one sample in a study of T cell responses to AZD1222 COVID-19 vaccine. Method: immunoSEQ multiplex PCR; TCRdb's copy keeps in-frame clones and lacks some. The table records approximately 170,000 clones, 93% of them present only once. The input for sequencing was peripheral blood, taken on day 0 of AZD1222 vaccination. These receptors came from an adult in good health.

This chain uses TRBV13 with TRBJ1-4; 7 bases match TRBD1. The CDR3 covers 15 residues. Trimming at V came to 5 bases and at J to 3 bases, leaving 6 bases not matched to a gene. CDR1 and CDR2 from the germline V gene are PRHDT and FYEKMQ (reference sequence). CDR3 sequence (DNA): TGTGCCAGCAGCGTGACAGGGTGGTCTAATGAAAAACTGTTTTTT. This translates into CASSVTGWSNEKLFF.

This rearrangement joins TRBV7-8 to TRBJ2-5, with D possibly being TRBD1 or TRBD2 (5 bases each). Germline V gene sequence: CDR1 SGHVS, CDR2 FQNEAQ. Trimming took off 1 base at V and 3 bases at J, with 15 bases between the two ends. CDR3 length: 16 amino acids. CDR3 nucleotides: TGTGCCAGCAGCTTAGGAGGGGCTGAGCCAAAAGAGACCCAGTACTTC. Translated, it gives CASSLGGAEPKETQYF.

This chain uses TRBV11-2 with TRBJ2-1; D gene unclear. This CDR3 has 11 residues. The germline V and J ends were trimmed by 5 bases and 5 bases, with 4 bases remaining between them. Germline values: CDR1 SGHAT, CDR2 FQNNGV. The CDR3 DNA is TGTGCCAGCAGCCATAACAATGAGCAGTTCTTC. Encoded protein: CASSHNNEQFF.

This chain uses TRBV7-9 with TRBJ1-2, with D tentatively TRBD1 (5 bases). With 1 base removed from V and 8 bases from J, the gap between germline ends came to 17 bases. The CDR3 spans 15 residues. The germline gives CDR1 SEHNR, CDR2 FQNEAQ (reference sequence). In nucleotides, the CDR3 is TGTGCCAGCAGCTTAGACGCAGGGCGGATGGAGGGCTACACCTTC. It translates to CASSLDAGRMEGYTF.

This rearrangement joins TRBV28 to TRBJ1-1; 9 bases match TRBD1. This CDR3 has 14 residues. Trimming removed 5 bases from V and 3 bases from J; junction bases left unmatched: 4. CDR1 MDHEN and CDR2 SYDVKM come from the germline V gene. CDR3 region: CASSTGTGYTEAFF. The CDR3 nucleotides read TGTGCCAGCAGTACCGGGACAGGGTACACTGAAGCTTTCTTT.

CDR3 DNA sequence: TGTGCCAGCAGCCAGGGACAGGGGAACGGAAACACCATATATTTT. This translates into CASSQGQGNGNTIYF. The rearrangement uses TRBV3-1 (or the pseudogene TRBV3-2) and TRBJ1-3; 10 bases are a match to TRBD1. The CDR3 runs to 15 residues. In germline, CDR1 is LGHDT, CDR2 YNNKEL (reference sequence). With 3 bases clipped from V and 4 bases from J, the junction kept 3 bases outside the gene matches.

This chain connects TRBV11-2 to TRBJ1-1; unclear D gene. V lost 6 bases and J 3 bases, leaving 8 bases between the germline ends. This CDR3 has 12 amino acids. From germline, CDR1 is SGHAT and CDR2 FQNNGV. Here the CDR3 reads CASSFRDTEAFF. DNA of the CDR3: TGTGCCAGCAGTTTCCGGGACACTGAAGCTTTCTTT. The complete variable domain, with remaining parts taken from reference TRBV11-2 and TRBJ1-1, reads EAGVAQSPRYKIIEKRQSVAFWCNPISGHATLYWYQQILGQGPKLLIQFQNNGVVDDSQLPKDRFSAERLKGVDSTLKIQPAKLEDSAVYLCASSFRDTEAFFGQGTRLTVV.

The chain is built from TRBV6-1 and TRBJ2-7, with D possibly called TRBD1 or TRBD2 (5 bases each). Per germline, CDR1 MNHNS and CDR2 SASEGT. Deletions cut 2 bases from V and 2 bases from J, with 13 bases between. This CDR3 has 15 residues. CDR3 coding DNA: TGTGCCAGCAGTGAAAACCAGGGAGTTACCTACGAGCAGTACTTC. Amino acids: CASSENQGVTYEQYF.

The rearrangement uses TRBV5-1 and TRBJ2-7; 9 bases line up with TRBD2. V trimming: 0 bases; J trimming: 2 bases; junction bases outside the gene matches: 3. CDR3 size: 15 residues. CDR1 is SGHRS, CDR2 YFSETQ, per germline. In nucleotides, the CDR3 is TGCGCCAGCAGCTTGGTGTCTAGCGGGACCTACGAGCAGTACTTC. This encodes CASSLVSSGTYEQYF.

The chain links TRBV29-1 to TRBJ1-4; unclear D gene. Deletions cut 3 bases from V and 0 bases from J, with 8 bases between. There are 14 residues in the CDR3. The germline CDR1 and CDR2 sequences are SQVTM and ANQGSEA. The CDR3 is CSVDPAATNEKLFF. CDR3 DNA sequence: TGCAGCGTTGATCCGGCTGCAACTAATGAAAAACTGTTTTTT.

The rearrangement links TRBV6-1 to TRBJ1-5; TRBD1 agrees at 7 bases. The V gene's germline CDR1 is MNHNS and CDR2 SASEGT. This CDR3 is built from 16 residues. The trim removed 3 bases at V and 6 bases at J, leaving 11 bases unmatched. Here the CDR3 reads CASSEMTGRGGQPQHF. CDR3 DNA sequence: TGTGCCAGCAGTGAGATGACAGGGAGAGGGGGTCAGCCCCAGCATTTT.

The table lists this clone with a count of one. The V and J genes are TRBV7-2 and TRBJ1-1; tentatively, D is TRBD1 (6 bases). Trimming removed 5 bases at V and 3 bases at J, with 13 bases between. This CDR3 contains 14 residues. Germline values: CDR1 SGHTA, CDR2 FQGNSA. The CDR3 nucleotides read TGTGCCAGCAGCCGCTGGGAGGGGGACACTGAAGCTTTCTTT. Its translation: CASSRWEGDTEAFF.

V and J are TRBV29-1 and TRBJ1-2; D remains ambiguous. The V and J ends lost 7 bases and 6 bases respectively, with 18 bases between them. CDR3 length: 13 residues. Germline lookup yields CDR1 SQVTM and CDR2 ANQGSEA. This CDR3 reads CSAWVGSTHGYTF. In nucleotides, the CDR3 is TGCAGCGCCTGGGTAGGGAGTACCCATGGCTACACCTTC.

The chain combines TRBV27 with TRBJ1-1; the D is unclear. Germline-derived CDR1 and CDR2 are MNHEY and SMNVEV (reference sequence). V lost 2 bases, J lost 5 bases, and 15 bases lay in between. The CDR3 is made up of 15 amino acids. CDR3 protein: CASSLIPASMTEAFF. DNA for the CDR3: TGTGCCAGCAGTTTAATACCGGCGTCGATGACTGAAGCTTTCTTT.

The CDR3, as DNA: TGTGCCAGCAGTGACTATCCCGGCGGGGGAGATACGCAGTATTTT. It encodes CASSDYPGGGDTQYF. V and J are TRBV6-4 and TRBJ2-3; 7 nucleotides agree with TRBD2. V lost 1 base to trimming and J lost 5 bases; unmatched junction nucleotides: 6. Germline-derived CDR1 and CDR2 are MRHNA and SNTAGT. This CDR3 contains 15 residues.

V is TRBV5-1 and J is TRBJ2-7, with no clear D. V lost 1 base, J lost 5 bases, and 10 bases lay in between. The CDR3 loop spans 13 amino acids. Germline V gives CDR1 SGHRS, CDR2 YFSETQ. CDR3 coding DNA: TGCGCCAGCAGCTTGAAAGCCAAGGACGAGCAGTACTTC. Amino acid sequence: CASSLKAKDEQYF.

The V gene is TRBV18, the J gene TRBJ2-1; 12 bases fit TRBD2. The germline CDR1 and CDR2 sequences are KGHSH and LQKENI. The CDR3 has 18 residues. V lost 2 bases to trimming and J lost 0 bases; unmatched junction nucleotides: 5. As DNA, the CDR3 is TGTGCCAGCTCACCAACGAGGACTAGCGGGACCTCCTACAATGAGCAGTTCTTC. Translated: CASSPTRTSGTSYNEQFF.

This clone was detected only once. This rearrangement joins TRBV11-2 to TRBJ1-2; 8 bases map to TRBD1. CDR3 length: 15 amino acids. Losses at the gene ends were 1 base for V and 3 bases for J; bases not matched to a gene: 4. Germline V gene lookup returns CDR1 SGHAT and CDR2 FQNNGV. For the CDR3, the DNA is TGTGCCAGCAGCTTAGTTACAGGGGGGGACTATGGCTACACCTTC. It translates to CASSLVTGGDYGYTF. Variable domain in full (rest from reference TRBV11-2 and TRBJ1-2): EAGVAQSPRYKIIEKRQSVAFWCNPISGHATLYWYQQILGQGPKLLIQFQNNGVVDDSQLPKDRFSAERLKGVDSTLKIQPAKLEDSAVYLCASSLVTGGDYGYTFGSGTRLTVV.

The rearrangement links TRBV9 to TRBJ1-1, with 7 bases identical to TRBD1. This CDR3 is built from 16 residues. The V and J ends lost 2 bases and 2 bases, in that order; junction bases with no gene match: 9. Germline-derived CDR1 and CDR2 are SGDLS and YYNGEE. CDR3 sequence reads: CASSVAGTALNTEAFF. For the CDR3, the DNA is TGTGCCAGCAGCGTCGCCGGGACAGCTTTAAACACTGAAGCTTTCTTT.

The CDR3 reads CAYTPGSNNQPQHF. Here the CDR3 DNA reads TGTGCCTATACACCGGGCTCAAACAATCAGCCCCAGCATTTT. The chain uses TRBV30 and TRBJ1-5; D not certain. The CDR3 consists of 14 residues. Trimming left V 7 bases short and J 3 bases short, with 16 bases between. Germline V gene lookup returns CDR1 GTSNPN and CDR2 SVGIG (reference sequence). The full variable domain, with the rest looked up from reference TRBV30 and TRBJ1-5, is SQTIHQWPATLVQPVGSPLSLECTVEGTSNPNLYWYRQAAGRGLQLLFYSVGIGQISSEVPQNLSASRPQDRQFILSSKKLLLSDSGFYLCAYTPGSNNQPQHFGDGTRLSIL.

This chain connects TRBV15 to TRBJ1-4; no clear D gene. The V gene lost 3 bases and the J gene lost 8 bases, with 13 bases spanning the gap. Germline loops: CDR1 LNHNV, CDR2 YYDKDF (reference sequence). The CDR3 contains 14 residues. This chain's CDR3 is CATSRGSPLEKLFF. The DNA of the CDR3 is TGTGCCACCAGCAGGGGGTCTCCCTTGGAAAAACTGTTTTTT.

The chain employs TRBV5-1 and TRBJ1-2; D perhaps matches TRBD1 (5 bases). Germline CDR1 and CDR2: SGHRS and YFSETQ. V lost 6 bases, J lost 2 bases, and 14 bases lay in between. The CDR3 is 14 residues long. In DNA, the CDR3 is TGCGCCAGCACAAACCCCACAGGAAACTATGGCTACACCTTC. As protein: CASTNPTGNYGYTF.

V usage is TRBV10-1 and J usage is TRBJ2-3; TRBD2 matches 9 bases. Trimming took 3 bases from V and 2 from J; bases not matched to a gene: 9. The germline gives CDR1 WNHNN, CDR2 SYGVQD (reference sequence). The CDR3 runs to 17 residues. CDR3 DNA sequence: TGCGCCAGCAGTGAATCGGGTAGCGGGGGCACCACAGATACGCAGTATTTT. As protein: CASSESGSGGTTDTQYF.

V is TRBV27 and J is TRBJ2-1; perhaps TRBD2 as D (6 bases). This CDR3 is built from 13 residues. Germline assignment: CDR1 MNHEY and CDR2 SMNVEV (reference sequence). V lost 6 bases and J 7 bases, leaving 13 bases between the germline ends. CDR3 nucleotide sequence: TGTGCCAGCAGCCCAATCGGGGGAAATGAGCAGTTCTTC. It encodes CASSPIGGNEQFF.

V gene TRBV7-9 combines with J gene TRBJ2-1, with 7 bases matching TRBD1. The CDR3 is made up of 16 amino acids. Trimming cost V 5 bases and J 10 bases; bases outside gene matches: 17. Germline V gene data show CDR1 as SEHNR and CDR2 as FQNEAQ (reference sequence). The CDR3 reads CASSHRQEPGQREQFF. Written as DNA, the CDR3 is TGTGCCAGCAGCCATAGACAGGAACCGGGACAGCGGGAGCAGTTCTTC.

The rearrangement links TRBV2 to TRBJ2-7; 10 bases are shared with TRBD1. The J segment lost 4 bases and the V segment lost 6 bases, leaving 9 bases of the junction unmatched. Germline V gene sequence: CDR1 SNHLY, CDR2 FYNNEI. This CDR3 spans 15 amino acids. The DNA of the CDR3 is TGTGCCAGCAGCTTATCCGGGACAGGGGTTTACGAGCAGTACTTC. Amino acids: CASSLSGTGVYEQYF.